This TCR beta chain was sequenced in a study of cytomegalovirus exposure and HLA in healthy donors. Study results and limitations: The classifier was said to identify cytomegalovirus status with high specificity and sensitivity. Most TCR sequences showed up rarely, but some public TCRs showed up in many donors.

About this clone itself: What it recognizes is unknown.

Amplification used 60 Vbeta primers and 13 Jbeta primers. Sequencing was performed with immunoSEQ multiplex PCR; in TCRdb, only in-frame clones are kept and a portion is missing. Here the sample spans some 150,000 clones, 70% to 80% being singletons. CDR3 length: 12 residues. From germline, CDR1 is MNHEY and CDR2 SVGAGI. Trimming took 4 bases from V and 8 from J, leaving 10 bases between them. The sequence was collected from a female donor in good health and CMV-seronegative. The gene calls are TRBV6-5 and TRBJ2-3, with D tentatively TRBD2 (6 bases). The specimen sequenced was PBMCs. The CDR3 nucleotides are TGTGCCAGCAGTTGGGACGGGGGTACGCAGTATTTT. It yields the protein CASSWDGGTQYF.